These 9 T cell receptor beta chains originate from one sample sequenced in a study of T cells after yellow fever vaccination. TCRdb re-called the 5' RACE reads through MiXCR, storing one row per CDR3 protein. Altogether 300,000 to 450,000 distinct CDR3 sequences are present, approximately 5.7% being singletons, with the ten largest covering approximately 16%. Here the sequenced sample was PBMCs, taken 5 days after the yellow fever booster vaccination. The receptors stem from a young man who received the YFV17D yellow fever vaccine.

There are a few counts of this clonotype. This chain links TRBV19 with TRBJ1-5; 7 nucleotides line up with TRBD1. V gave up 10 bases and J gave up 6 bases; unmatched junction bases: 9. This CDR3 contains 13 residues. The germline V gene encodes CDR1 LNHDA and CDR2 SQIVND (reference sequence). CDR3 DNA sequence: TGTGCCATCGGGAAGGGGGCTGGTCAGCCCCAGCATTTT. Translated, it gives CAIGKGAGQPQHF.

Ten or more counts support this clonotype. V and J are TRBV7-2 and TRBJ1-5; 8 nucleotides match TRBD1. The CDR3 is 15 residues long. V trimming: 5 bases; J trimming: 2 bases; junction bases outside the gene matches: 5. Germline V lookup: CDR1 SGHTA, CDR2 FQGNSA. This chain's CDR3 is CASSRDRGGNQPQHF. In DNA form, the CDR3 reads TGTGCCAGCAGCCGTGACAGGGGAGGCAATCAGCCCCAGCATTTT.

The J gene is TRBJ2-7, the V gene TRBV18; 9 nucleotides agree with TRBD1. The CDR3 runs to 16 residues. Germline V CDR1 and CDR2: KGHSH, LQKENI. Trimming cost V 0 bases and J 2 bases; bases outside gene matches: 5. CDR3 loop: CASSPPGTGITYEQYF. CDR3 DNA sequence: TGTGCCAGCTCACCACCCGGGACAGGGATTACCTACGAGCAGTACTTC.

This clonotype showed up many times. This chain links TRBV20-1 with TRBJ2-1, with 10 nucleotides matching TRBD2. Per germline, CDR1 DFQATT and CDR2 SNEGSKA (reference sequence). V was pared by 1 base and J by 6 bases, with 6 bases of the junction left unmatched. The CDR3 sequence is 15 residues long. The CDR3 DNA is TGCAGTGCTAGAGTGGGTAGCGGGAGGCGCAATGAGCAGTTCTTC. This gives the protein CSARVGSGRRNEQFF.

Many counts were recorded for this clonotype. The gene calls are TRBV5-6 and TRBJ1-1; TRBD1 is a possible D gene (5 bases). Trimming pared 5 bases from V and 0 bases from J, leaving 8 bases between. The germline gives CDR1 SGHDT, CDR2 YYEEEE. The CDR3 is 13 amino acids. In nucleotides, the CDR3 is TGTGCCAGCAGTGGACACTTGAACACTGAAGCTTTCTTT. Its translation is CASSGHLNTEAFF.

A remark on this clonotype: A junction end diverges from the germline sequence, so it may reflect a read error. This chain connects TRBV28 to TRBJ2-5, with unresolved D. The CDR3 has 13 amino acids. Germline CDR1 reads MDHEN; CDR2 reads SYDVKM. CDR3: CAGSLLFQETQYF. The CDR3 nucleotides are TGTGCCGGCAGTTTGCTCTTCCAAGAGACCCAGTACTTC.

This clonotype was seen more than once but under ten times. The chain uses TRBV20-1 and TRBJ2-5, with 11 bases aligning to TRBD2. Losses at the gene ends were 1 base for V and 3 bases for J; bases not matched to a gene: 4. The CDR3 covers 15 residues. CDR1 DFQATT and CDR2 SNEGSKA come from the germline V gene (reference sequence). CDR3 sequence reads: CSARALAGAEETQYF. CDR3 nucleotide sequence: TGCAGTGCTAGAGCACTAGCGGGAGCGGAAGAGACCCAGTACTTC.

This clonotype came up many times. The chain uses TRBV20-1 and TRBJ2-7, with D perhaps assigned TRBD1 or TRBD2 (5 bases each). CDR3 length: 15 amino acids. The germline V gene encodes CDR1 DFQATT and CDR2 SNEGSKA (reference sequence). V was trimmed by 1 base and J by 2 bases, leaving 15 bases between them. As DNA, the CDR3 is TGCAGTGCTAGAGCCCTTCGGGACGGTACCTACGAGCAGTACTTC. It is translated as CSARALRDGTYEQYF.

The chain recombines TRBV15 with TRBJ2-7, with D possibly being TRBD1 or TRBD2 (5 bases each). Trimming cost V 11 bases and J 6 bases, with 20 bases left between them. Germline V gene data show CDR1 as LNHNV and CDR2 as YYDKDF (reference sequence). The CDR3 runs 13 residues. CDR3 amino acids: CAASEGAEVEQYF. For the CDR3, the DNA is TGTGCCGCCTCAGAAGGGGCGGAGGTCGAGCAGTACTTC.